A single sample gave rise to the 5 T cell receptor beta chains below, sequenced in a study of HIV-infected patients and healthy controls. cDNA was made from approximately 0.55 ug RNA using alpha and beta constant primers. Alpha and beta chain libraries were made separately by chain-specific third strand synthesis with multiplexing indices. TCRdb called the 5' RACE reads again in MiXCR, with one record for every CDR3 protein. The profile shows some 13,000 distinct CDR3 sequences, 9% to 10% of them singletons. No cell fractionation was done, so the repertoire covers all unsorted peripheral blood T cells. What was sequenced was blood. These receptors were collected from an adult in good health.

The CDR3 coding sequence is TGTGCCAGCTCACCACCGCCGGGGAATGAAAAACTGTTTTTT. It translates to CASSPPPGNEKLFF. The V and J genes are TRBV18 and TRBJ1-4; D gene unclear. Germline CDR1 reads KGHSH; CDR2 reads LQKENI. This CDR3 region has 14 residues. V lost 0 bases, J lost 5 bases, and 7 bases lay in between. Drawing the rest from reference TRBV18 and TRBJ1-4, the complete variable domain is NAGVMQNPRHLVRRRGQEARLRCSPMKGHSHVYWYRQLPEEGLKFMVYLQKENIIDESGMPKERFSAEFPKEGPSILRIQQVVRGDSAAYFCASSPPPGNEKLFFGSGTQLSVL.

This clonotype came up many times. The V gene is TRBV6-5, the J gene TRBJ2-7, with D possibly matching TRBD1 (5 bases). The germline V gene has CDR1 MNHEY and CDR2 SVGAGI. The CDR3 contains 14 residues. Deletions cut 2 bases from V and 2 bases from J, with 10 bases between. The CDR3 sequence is CASSYAQGAYEQYF. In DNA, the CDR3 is TGTGCCAGCAGTTACGCGCAGGGCGCCTACGAGCAGTACTTC.

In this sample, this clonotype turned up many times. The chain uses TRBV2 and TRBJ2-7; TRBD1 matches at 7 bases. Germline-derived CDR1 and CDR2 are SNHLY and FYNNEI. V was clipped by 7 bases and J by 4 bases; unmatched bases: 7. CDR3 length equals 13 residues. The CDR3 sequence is CASTPGTDYEQYF. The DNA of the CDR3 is TGTGCCAGCACCCCCGGGACAGATTACGAGCAGTACTTC.

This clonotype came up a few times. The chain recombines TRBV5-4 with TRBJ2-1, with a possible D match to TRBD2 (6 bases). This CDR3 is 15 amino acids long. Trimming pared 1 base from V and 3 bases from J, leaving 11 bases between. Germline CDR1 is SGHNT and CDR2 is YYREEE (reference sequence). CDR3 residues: CASSLYGSDYNEQFF. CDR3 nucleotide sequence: TGTGCCAGCAGCTTGTACGGGAGCGACTACAATGAGCAGTTCTTC.

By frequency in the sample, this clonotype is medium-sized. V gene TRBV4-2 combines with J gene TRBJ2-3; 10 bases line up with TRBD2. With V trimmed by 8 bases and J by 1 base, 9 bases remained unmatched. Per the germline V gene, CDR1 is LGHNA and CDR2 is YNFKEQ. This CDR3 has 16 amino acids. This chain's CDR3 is CASQLGTSVRTDTQYF. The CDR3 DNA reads TGTGCCAGCCAGCTTGGGACTAGCGTTCGCACAGATACGCAGTATTTT.